One sample yielded the 10 T cell receptor beta chains listed below, sequenced in a study of CD8+ T cells in alopecia areata. Following RNA extraction, reverse transcription yielded cDNA that acted as the sequencing template. Data came from immunoSEQ multiplex PCR; TCRdb stores just in-frame clones and leaves some out. The sample has tens of thousands of clones; approximately 46% are singletons. Sequencing was performed on CD8+ T cells sorted from blood, taken at week 0. The source of these receptors is a human donor with alopecia areata.

This sequence joins TRBV14 and TRBJ2-7; D possibly matches TRBD1 or TRBD2 (7 bases each). CDR1 is SGHDN and CDR2 is FVKESK in the germline V gene. Deletions cut 1 base from V and 2 bases from J, with 12 bases between. The CDR3 length is 15 residues. In DNA, the CDR3 is TGTGCCAGCAGCCAAGTCCCAGGGGGGGCCTACGAGCAGTACTTC. Amino acids: CASSQVPGGAYEQYF.

The chain links TRBV29-1 to TRBJ2-1; 12 nucleotides agree with TRBD2. The CDR3 loop spans 14 amino acids. CDR1 and CDR2 from the germline V gene are SQVTM and ANQGSEA. J lost 7 bases, V lost 7 bases, and 8 bases had no gene match. CDR3 nucleotides: TGCAGCGATAATCTAGCGGGAGGGCCTAATGAGCAGTTCTTC. This sequence encodes CSDNLAGGPNEQFF.

This clone was seen only a few times. The CDR3 coding sequence is TGTGCCAGCAGCTTAACTATCAATGAGCAGTTCTTC. Its translation: CASSLTINEQFF. The chain carries TRBV7-9 and TRBJ2-1; D ambiguous. Looked up from germline, CDR1 is SEHNR and CDR2 is FQNEAQ (reference sequence). The CDR3 runs to 12 residues. V gave up 2 bases and J gave up 6 bases, with 5 bases separating them.

The sample holds a few counts of this clone. This chain links TRBV29-1 with TRBJ2-3, with D hard to call. Germline CDR1 SQVTM, CDR2 ANQGSEA. The V and J ends lost 1 base and 7 bases respectively, with 12 bases between them. The CDR3 extends over 13 amino acids. The CDR3 here is CSVEGGTDNTQYF. CDR3 DNA sequence: TGCAGCGTTGAAGGTGGCACTGACAATACGCAGTATTTT.

This rearrangement joins TRBV10-3 to TRBJ2-1; 10 nucleotides agree with TRBD2. The V gene's germline CDR1 is ENHRY and CDR2 SYGVKD. Unmatched junction bases numbered 6, after V lost 1 base and J lost 3 bases. This CDR3 has 17 amino acids. The CDR3 DNA sequence: TGTGCCATCAGTGAGTTAACTAGCGGGACGAACTACAATGAGCAGTTCTTC. Its protein is CAISELTSGTNYNEQFF.

The CDR3 region has the DNA TGTGCCAGCAGTCCCCGCGGCGGGAGTGGGGGTGAGCAGTACTTC. It is translated as CASSPRGGSGGEQYF. The V call is TRBV27, the J call TRBJ2-7, with TRBD2 matching 7 bases. The CDR3 runs to 15 residues. The J segment lost 7 bases and the V segment lost 5 bases, leaving 14 bases of the junction unmatched. CDR1 MNHEY and CDR2 SMNVEV come from the germline V gene (reference sequence).

The J gene is TRBJ2-7, the V gene TRBV7-2, with 7 bases lining up with TRBD1. The CDR3 totals 14 residues. Per the germline V gene, CDR1 is SGHTA and CDR2 is FQGNSA. Trimming cost V 5 bases and J 2 bases; bases outside gene matches: 6. This chain's CDR3 is CASSPRDSTYEQYF. CDR3 in DNA: TGTGCCAGCAGCCCCCGGGACAGCACCTACGAGCAGTACTTC.

This rearrangement joins TRBV6-5 to TRBJ1-5; the D is unclear. Deletions cut 6 bases from V and 6 bases from J, with 12 bases between. The CDR3 extends over 13 amino acids. CDR1 is MNHEY and CDR2 is SVGAGI in the germline V gene. Written as DNA, the CDR3 is TGTGCCAGCAGCCCCCAGTCTCCTCAGCCCCAGCATTTT. The encoded protein is CASSPQSPQPQHF.

The chain links TRBV27 to TRBJ2-5; 7 bases are shared with TRBD1. Trimming removed 6 bases from V and 2 bases from J; junction bases left unmatched: 12. The CDR3 covers 16 residues. Per the germline V gene, CDR1 is MNHEY and CDR2 is SMNVEV (reference sequence). The CDR3 DNA sequence: TGTGCCAGCAGCCCCTTGGGACAGCCGATGCAAGAGACCCAGTACTTC. Translation: CASSPLGQPMQETQYF.

The chain has TRBV11-2 and TRBJ1-2, with D unresolved. V was cut by 8 bases and J by 8 bases, with 15 bases left in between. The CDR3 spans 12 residues. The germline gives CDR1 SGHAT, CDR2 FQNNGV. In DNA form, the CDR3 reads TGTGCCAGCCAAGAGGGAGGGCGAGGCTACACCTTC. It codes for CASQEGGRGYTF. Based on the CDR3 plus reference TRBV11-2 and TRBJ1-2, the full variable domain is EAGVAQSPRYKIIEKRQSVAFWCNPISGHATLYWYQQILGQGPKLLIQFQNNGVVDDSQLPKDRFSAERLKGVDSTLKIQPAKLEDSAVYLCASQEGGRGYTFGSGTRLTVV.